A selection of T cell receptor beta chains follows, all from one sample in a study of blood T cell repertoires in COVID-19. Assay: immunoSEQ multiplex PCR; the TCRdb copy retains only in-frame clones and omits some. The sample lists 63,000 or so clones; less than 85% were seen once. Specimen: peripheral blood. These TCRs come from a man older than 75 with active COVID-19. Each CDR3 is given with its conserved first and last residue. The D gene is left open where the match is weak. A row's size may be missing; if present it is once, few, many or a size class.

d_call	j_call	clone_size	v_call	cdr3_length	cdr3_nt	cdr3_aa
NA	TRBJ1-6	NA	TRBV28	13	TGTGCCAGCAGGCCGGGAACCTTGACACCCCTCCACTTT	CASRPGTLTPLHF
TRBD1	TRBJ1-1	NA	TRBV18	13	TGTGCCAGCTCACCAGGGACAGACACTGAAGCTTTCTTT	CASSPGTDTEAFF
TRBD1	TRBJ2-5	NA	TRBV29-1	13	TGCAGCGCATCACAGGGGGCGGGGGAGACCCAGTACTTC	CSASQGAGETQYF
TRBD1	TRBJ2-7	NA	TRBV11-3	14	TGTGCCAGCAGCACCCGGGACAGGGATTACGAGCAGTACTTC	CASSTRDRDYEQYF
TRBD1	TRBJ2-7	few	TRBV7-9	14	TGTGCCAGCAGCTCCCCCCGACAGGGCCACGAGCAGTACTTC	CASSSPRQGHEQYF
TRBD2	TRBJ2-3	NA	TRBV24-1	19	TGTGCCACCAGCGACCAACCGGGACTAGCGGGAGTTTTGACAGATACGCAGTATTTT	CATSDQPGLAGVLTDTQYF
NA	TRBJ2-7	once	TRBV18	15	TGTGCCAGCTCACCGTCCCGACAGGCGGTTTACGAGCAGTACTTC	CASSPSRQAVYEQYF
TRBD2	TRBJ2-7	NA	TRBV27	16	TGTGCCAGCAGGGCAACCCCCGGGACTAGCGGCTACGAGCAGTACTTC	CASRATPGTSGYEQYF
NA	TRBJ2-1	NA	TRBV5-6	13	TGTGCCAGCAGCTTGCGAGGAGTCAATGAGCAGTTCTTC	CASSLRGVNEQFF
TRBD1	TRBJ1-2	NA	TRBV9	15	TGTGCCAGCAGCGCCTGGGACAGGATCAACTATGGCTACACCTTC	CASSAWDRINYGYTF
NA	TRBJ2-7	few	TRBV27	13	TGTGCCAGCAGGCGCCACCAGGACTACGAGCAGTACTTC	CASRRHQDYEQYF
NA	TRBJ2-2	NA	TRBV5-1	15	TGCGCCAGCAGCTTGCAGGGTCTTGACACCGGGGAGCTGTTTTTT	CASSLQGLDTGELFF
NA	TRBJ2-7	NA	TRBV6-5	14	TGTGCCAGCAGTACAGGGTATACATCGGGTGAGCAGTACTTC	CASSTGYTSGEQYF
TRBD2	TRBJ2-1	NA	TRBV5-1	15	TGCGCCAGCAGTTTCCTAGCGGGAGGGCGGAATGAGCAGTTCTTC	CASSFLAGGRNEQFF
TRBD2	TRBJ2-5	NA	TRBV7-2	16	TGTGCCAGCAGCTTAGGGGCTAGCGGGGGCCAAGAGACCCAGTACTTC	CASSLGASGGQETQYF
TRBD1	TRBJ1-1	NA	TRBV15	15	TGTGCCACCAGCAGAGTTCCGGGACAGGGACTGGGAGCTTTCTTT	CATSRVPGQGLGAFF
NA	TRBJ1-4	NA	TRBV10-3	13	TGTGCCATCAGTGAGACACAGGAGACGGAACTGTTTTTT	CAISETQETELFF
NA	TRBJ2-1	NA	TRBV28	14	TGTGCCAGCAGTTCCCACCAATTGGGCACGCAGCAGTTCTTC	CASSSHQLGTQQFF
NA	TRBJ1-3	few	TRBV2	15	TGTGCCAGCAGCCTGACAGGTAGCTCTGGAAACACCATATATTTT	CASSLTGSSGNTIYF
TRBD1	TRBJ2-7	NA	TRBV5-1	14	TGCGCCAGCAGGCCGGGACAGGGTAATTACGAGCAGTACTTC	CASRPGQGNYEQYF
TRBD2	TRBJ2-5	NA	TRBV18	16	TGTGCCAGCACGGCTAGCGGGAGGGTGTACCAAGAGACCCAGTACTTC	CASTASGRVYQETQYF
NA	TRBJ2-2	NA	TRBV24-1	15	TGTGCCACCAGGGGGACAAACCTTCACACCGGGGAGCTGTTTTTT	CATRGTNLHTGELFF
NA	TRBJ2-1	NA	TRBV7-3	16	TGTGCCAGCAGTTCCCCGACTGACGGCGCACATAGGGAGCAGTTCTTC	CASSSPTDGAHREQFF
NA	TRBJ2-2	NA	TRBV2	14	TGTGCCAGCAGTTTTAGTAGAGGAGCCGGGGAGCTGTTTTTT	CASSFSRGAGELFF
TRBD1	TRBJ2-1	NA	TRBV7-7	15	TGTGCTAGCTCACCCGGGACAGGGAACTACAATGAGCAGTTCTTC	CASSPGTGNYNEQFF
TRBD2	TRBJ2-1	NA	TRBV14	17	TGTGCCAGCAGCCAAGATCTGGGACTAGCGGGTAAAAATGAGCAGTTCTTC	CASSQDLGLAGKNEQFF
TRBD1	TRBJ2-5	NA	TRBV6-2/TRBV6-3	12	TGTGCCAGCAGTTACCGACAGGGGACCCAGTACTTC	CASSYRQGTQYF
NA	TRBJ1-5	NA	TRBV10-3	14	TGTGCCATCAGTGACCCCAATAGCAATCAGCCCCAGCATTTT	CAISDPNSNQPQHF
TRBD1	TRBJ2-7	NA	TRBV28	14	TGTGCCAGCAGTCCCCGACAGGGGTACTACGAGCAGTACTTC	CASSPRQGYYEQYF
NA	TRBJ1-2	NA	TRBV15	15	TGTGCCACCAGCAGCATACGGACAGACACTTATGGCTACACCTTC	CATSSIRTDTYGYTF
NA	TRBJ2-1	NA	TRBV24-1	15	TGTGCCACCAGTCCTAGGGGGGGCGCTTCCAATGAGCAGTTCTTC	CATSPRGGASNEQFF
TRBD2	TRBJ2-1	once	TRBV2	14	TGTGCCAGCAATTTAGCGGGGGGGCGGGATGAGCAGTTCTTC	CASNLAGGRDEQFF
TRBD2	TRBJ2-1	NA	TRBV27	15	TGTGCCAGCAGTGCCGGGACTAGCGGATACAATGAGCAGTTCTTC	CASSAGTSGYNEQFF
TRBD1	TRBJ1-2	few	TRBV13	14	TGTGCCAGCAGAGCCCGGGACAGCTACTATGGCTACACCTTC	CASRARDSYYGYTF
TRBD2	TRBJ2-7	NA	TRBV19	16	TGTGCCACGAGTAGTGTAGCGGGGGGACTAAACTACGAGCAGTACTTC	CATSSVAGGLNYEQYF
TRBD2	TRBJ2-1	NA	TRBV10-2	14	TGCGCCAGCACCAGACTAGCGGGAAACCATGAGCAGTTCTTC	CASTRLAGNHEQFF
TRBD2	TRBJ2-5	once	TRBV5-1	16	TGCGCCAGCAGCTTGAACCCGAAAGGGAGGGGAGAGACCCAGTACTTC	CASSLNPKGRGETQYF
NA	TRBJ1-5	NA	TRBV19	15	TGTGCCAGTAAGAACGGGGGGAGTAGCAATCAGCCCCAGCATTTT	CASKNGGSSNQPQHF
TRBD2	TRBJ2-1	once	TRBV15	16	TGTGCCACCAGCAGAGGAGGGGCGGGGAGGGGCAATGAGCAGTTCTTC	CATSRGGAGRGNEQFF
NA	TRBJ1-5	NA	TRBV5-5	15	TGTGCCAGCAGCTGGGAAGGGAGAGGCAATCAGCCCCAGCATTTT	CASSWEGRGNQPQHF
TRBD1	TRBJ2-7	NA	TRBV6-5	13	TGTGCCAGCAGCCGCGACAGGGCATATGAGCAGTACTTC	CASSRDRAYEQYF
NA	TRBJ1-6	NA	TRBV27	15	TGTGCCAGCCGGTTTGGGCACTCCTATAATTCACCCCTCCACTTT	CASRFGHSYNSPLHF
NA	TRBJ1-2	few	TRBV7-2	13	TGTGCCAGCAGCATACAGGGTACGGGAGGCTACACCTTC	CASSIQGTGGYTF
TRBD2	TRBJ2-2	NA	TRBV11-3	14	TGTGCCAGCAGCTATCTAGCGGTTGGCGGGGAGCTGTTTTTT	CASSYLAVGGELFF
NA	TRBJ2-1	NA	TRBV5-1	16	TGCGCCAGCAGCTACATTTTGTACCAAGGGGGTGATGAGCAGTTCTTC	CASSYILYQGGDEQFF